The next 28 T cell receptor beta chains were all read from a single sample in a study of T cells in localized non-small cell lung cancer. Produced via immunoSEQ multiplex PCR; TCRdb's table is partial and in-frame only. Of 100,000 to 150,000 clones detected, roughly 90% appear once; the ten largest clones hold around 1.7%. The input for sequencing was peripheral blood, taken before any cancer treatment. Receptor source: a female donor of 60 years or more with stage I lung adenocarcinoma.

The chain combines TRBV25-1 with TRBJ2-1, with D perhaps TRBD1 (6 bases). Trimming stripped 6 bases from V and 3 bases from J, with 12 bases between. The CDR3 loop spans 14 amino acids. In germline, CDR1 is MGHDK, CDR2 SYGVNS. The CDR3 loop reads CASRGAGVYNEQFF. The CDR3 nucleotides read TGTGCCAGCAGGGGGGCAGGGGTCTACAATGAGCAGTTCTTC.

The J gene is TRBJ2-5, the V gene TRBV27, with unresolved D. Deletions cut 3 bases from V and 5 bases from J, with 10 bases between. Germline CDR1 MNHEY, CDR2 SMNVEV (reference sequence). This CDR3 is built from 13 residues. CDR3 in DNA: TGTGCCAGCAGTTTTTTCGCTGAGGAGACCCAGTACTTC. Translating it yields CASSFFAEETQYF.

The genes are TRBV10-3 and TRBJ2-7; 12 nucleotides agree with TRBD2. The CDR3 totals 18 residues. J gave up 5 bases and V 11 bases, and 22 bases lay outside the gene matches. The germline gives CDR1 ENHRY, CDR2 SYGVKD. CDR3 residues: CAPRVGGTSGSWGHEQYF. The CDR3 DNA follows: TGTGCCCCAAGGGTGGGAGGGACTAGCGGGTCCTGGGGTCACGAGCAGTACTTC.

The J gene is TRBJ1-1, the V gene TRBV6-1; D uncertain. The CDR3 has 13 amino acids. Germline loops: CDR1 MNHNS, CDR2 SASEGT. The V end lost 6 bases, the J end lost 1 base, and 9 bases lay between the germline ends. This CDR3 reads CASRRLENTEAFF. The CDR3 coding sequence is TGTGCCAGCAGGCGGCTGGAGAACACTGAAGCTTTCTTT.

The genes are TRBV19 and TRBJ1-5, with unresolved D. The CDR3 consists of 15 residues. V lost 4 bases, J lost 1 base, and 11 bases lay in between. CDR1 is LNHDA, CDR2 SQIVND, per germline (reference sequence). The CDR3 here is CASSTDPGSNQPQHF. CDR3 DNA sequence: TGTGCCAGTAGTACGGACCCGGGAAGCAATCAGCCCCAGCATTTT. The full variable domain, in which reference TRBV19 and TRBJ1-5 provide the parts outside the CDR3, is DGGITQSPKYLFRKEGQNVTLSCEQNLNHDAMYWYRQDPGQGLRLIYYSQIVNDFQKGDIAEGYSVSREKKESFPLTVTSAQKNPTAFYLCASSTDPGSNQPQHFGDGTRLSIL.

The V gene is TRBV6-6, the J gene TRBJ1-1; D not certain. Germline assignment: CDR1 MNHNY and CDR2 SVGAGI (reference sequence). V lost 6 bases and J 8 bases, leaving 10 bases between the germline ends. CDR3 size: 11 residues. The CDR3 DNA follows: TGTGCCAGCAGCCTGGACTGGGAAGCTTTCTTT. It translates to CASSLDWEAFF.

The CDR3 sequence: CASSANSDTQYF. CDR3 coding DNA: TGTGCCAGCAGTGCAAACTCAGATACGCAGTATTTT. The J gene is TRBJ2-3, the V gene TRBV27, with D hard to call. CDR1 is MNHEY and CDR2 is SMNVEV in the germline V gene (reference sequence). Trimming pared 5 bases from V and 4 bases from J, leaving 7 bases between. The CDR3 is 12 amino acids.

For the CDR3, the DNA is TGTGCCAGCAGTCTCCTAGCGGGAGTGGCTGAGCAGTTCTTC. It yields the protein CASSLLAGVAEQFF. The rearrangement uses TRBV7-3 and TRBJ2-1; 10 nucleotides align to TRBD2. Germline V lookup: CDR1 SGHTA, CDR2 FQGTGA. Trimming removed 6 bases from V and 9 bases from J; junction bases left unmatched: 8. CDR3 length: 14 residues.

The gene calls are TRBV28 and TRBJ2-5; possible D gene TRBD2, 6 bases. CDR3 length equals 16 residues. Germline CDR1 is MDHEN and CDR2 is SYDVKM. V was shortened by 5 bases and J by 6 bases, with 22 bases between the two germline ends. The chain's CDR3 is CASSVLELGGGKTQYF. The CDR3 nucleotides read TGTGCCAGCAGTGTACTAGAGCTGGGAGGTGGAAAGACCCAGTACTTC. Full variable domain (rest looked up from reference TRBV28 and TRBJ2-5): DVKVTQSSRYLVKRTGEKVFLECVQDMDHENMFWYRQDPGLGLRLIYFSYDVKMKEKGDIPEGYSVSREKKERFSLILESASTNQTSMYLCASSVLELGGGKTQYFGPGTRLLVL.

The rearrangement joins TRBV6-5 to TRBJ1-4, with D tentatively TRBD1 (6 bases). The CDR3 spans 12 residues. The V gene's germline CDR1 is MNHEY and CDR2 SVGAGI. Trimming removed 4 bases from V and 8 bases from J, with 8 bases in between. CDR3 in amino acids: CASSLQGEKLFF. The CDR3, as DNA: TGTGCCAGCAGTTTACAGGGAGAAAAACTGTTTTTT.

The chain uses TRBV7-9 and TRBJ2-7; 9 nucleotides line up with TRBD1. Germline CDR1 SEHNR, CDR2 FQNEAQ (reference sequence). This CDR3 is built from 14 residues. Unmatched junction bases numbered 1, after V lost 1 base and J lost 3 bases. CDR3 in DNA: TGTGCCAGCAGCTTAGTGGGACAGGGCTACGAGCAGTACTTC. Amino acids: CASSLVGQGYEQYF.

This sequence joins TRBV19 and TRBJ2-3; D remains ambiguous. The ends were cut back, 4 bases at V and 5 bases at J, with 10 bases in the middle. The CDR3 is made up of 13 amino acids. Per germline, CDR1 LNHDA and CDR2 SQIVND (reference sequence). DNA for the CDR3: TGTGCCAGTAGTAATTCCTGGGAAGATACGCAGTATTTT. Its protein is CASSNSWEDTQYF.

The V call is TRBV14, the J call TRBJ2-7, with TRBD2 as a possible D gene (6 bases). Trimming took 1 base from V and 6 from J, leaving 16 bases between them. CDR1 and CDR2 from the germline V gene are SGHDN and FVKESK. The CDR3 covers 15 residues. CDR3 coding DNA: TGTGCCAGCAGCCAAGTTTCTAGCGTAAAGGGCGAGCAGTACTTC. It specifies CASSQVSSVKGEQYF. Filled out from reference TRBV14 and TRBJ2-7, the complete variable domain reads EAGVTQFPSHSVIEKGQTVTLRCDPISGHDNLYWYRRVMGKEIKFLLHFVKESKQDESGMPNNRFLAERTGGTYSTLKVQPAELEDSGVYFCASSQVSSVKGEQYFGPGTRLTVT.

The chain combines TRBV19 with TRBJ1-2, with 10 bases lining up with TRBD1. CDR3 length equals 14 residues. V shed 6 bases and J 7 bases; nucleotides not matched to a gene: 8. Germline CDR1 LNHDA, CDR2 SQIVND (reference sequence). Here the CDR3 DNA reads TGTGCCAGTAGGGGGACAGGGGATAGCGGTGGCTACACCTTC. Translation gives CASRGTGDSGGYTF. The full variable domain, completed using reference TRBV19 and TRBJ1-2, is DGGITQSPKYLFRKEGQNVTLSCEQNLNHDAMYWYRQDPGQGLRLIYYSQIVNDFQKGDIAEGYSVSREKKESFPLTVTSAQKNPTAFYLCASRGTGDSGGYTFGSGTRLTVV.

V is TRBV2 and J is TRBJ2-1, with 11 bases identical to TRBD2. Germline V lookup: CDR1 SNHLY, CDR2 FYNNEI. CDR3 length equals 14 residues. The V segment lost 6 bases and the J segment 7 bases; nucleotides outside the gene matches: 5. In DNA, the CDR3 is TGTGCCAGCAGACTAGCGGGAGTGGGGAATGAGCAGTTCTTC. Protein: CASRLAGVGNEQFF.

V usage is TRBV7-8 and J usage is TRBJ2-5, with a tentative D call TRBD1 (6 bases). V was pared by 2 bases and J by 5 bases, with 9 bases between. Looked up from germline, CDR1 is SGHVS and CDR2 is FQNEAQ. The CDR3 runs to 13 residues. Here the CDR3 DNA reads TGTGCCAGCAGCTTACAGGGGCTTGAGACCCAGTACTTC. Its translation is CASSLQGLETQYF.

J is TRBJ2-1 and V is TRBV19; D is ambiguous. Trimming cost V 7 bases and J 0 bases, with 16 bases left between them. Germline loops: CDR1 LNHDA, CDR2 SQIVND (reference sequence). This CDR3 has 16 residues. CDR3 in DNA: TGTGCCAGTATCCCTCCAGGCAGAAGCTCCTACAATGAGCAGTTCTTC. Protein: CASIPPGRSSYNEQFF. Full variable domain (rest looked up from reference TRBV19 and TRBJ2-1): DGGITQSPKYLFRKEGQNVTLSCEQNLNHDAMYWYRQDPGQGLRLIYYSQIVNDFQKGDIAEGYSVSREKKESFPLTVTSAQKNPTAFYLCASIPPGRSSYNEQFFGPGTRLTVL.

The chain recombines TRBV15 with TRBJ2-5; D is perhaps TRBD1 (7 bases). V was clipped by 5 bases and J by 5 bases, with 12 bases between them. The CDR3 is made up of 13 amino acids. Germline-derived CDR1 and CDR2 are LNHNV and YYDKDF (reference sequence). Written as DNA, the CDR3 is TGTGCCACCAGCGGACAGGCGGGGGAGACCCAGTACTTC. Translated, it gives CATSGQAGETQYF.

The rearrangement uses TRBV30 and TRBJ1-2; TRBD1 matches 8 bases. Losses at the gene ends were 1 base for V and 5 bases for J; bases not matched to a gene: 6. The CDR3 spans 14 residues. Germline values: CDR1 GTSNPN, CDR2 SVGIG (reference sequence). The CDR3 loop is CAWSEDRDVYGYTF. The CDR3 DNA sequence: TGTGCCTGGAGTGAGGACAGGGACGTTTATGGCTACACCTTC.

J is TRBJ1-2 and V is TRBV6-5, with 10 bases aligning to TRBD1. Germline-derived CDR1 and CDR2 are MNHEY and SVGAGI. The V and J ends lost 4 bases and 4 bases, in that order; junction bases with no gene match: 9. CDR3 length: 16 amino acids. This chain's CDR3 is CASSSHRTGGPYGYTF. DNA of the CDR3: TGTGCCAGCAGTTCTCATCGGACAGGGGGGCCCTATGGCTACACCTTC.

V gene TRBV9 combines with J gene TRBJ2-3, with 8 bases matching TRBD2. J was trimmed by 1 base and V by 6 bases; bases with no gene match: 10. From germline, CDR1 is SGDLS and CDR2 YYNGEE. CDR3 length: 16 amino acids. Here the CDR3 DNA reads TGTGCCAGCAACTTCGAGGCGGGAGGAGGCACAGATACGCAGTATTTT. As protein: CASNFEAGGGTDTQYF.

V gene TRBV30 combines with J gene TRBJ2-1, with D hard to call. CDR3 length: 13 residues. V was clipped by 5 bases and J by 0 bases, with 8 bases between them. Looked up from germline, CDR1 is GTSNPN and CDR2 is SVGIG (reference sequence). Here the CDR3 reads CAWAESSYNEQFF. The CDR3 DNA follows: TGTGCCTGGGCAGAAAGCTCCTACAATGAGCAGTTCTTC.

This clone was counted a single time. This chain links TRBV5-8 with TRBJ2-5; TRBD1 might be the D (5 bases). The germline V and J ends were trimmed by 1 base and 7 bases, with 5 bases remaining between them. The CDR3 runs to 11 residues. Per germline, CDR1 SGHTS and CDR2 YDEGEE. CDR3 bases: TGTGCCAGCAGCTTGCAGGGGACCCAGTACTTC. This encodes CASSLQGTQYF.

This sequence joins TRBV4-2 and TRBJ1-2; 10 positions match TRBD1. Germline V gene data show CDR1 as LGHNA and CDR2 as YNFKEQ. The CDR3 runs 17 residues. V lost 2 bases, J lost 5 bases, and 11 bases stayed unmatched. The CDR3 sequence is CASSQPDRGQGGYGYTF. Written as DNA, the CDR3 is TGTGCCAGCAGCCAACCCGACAGGGGGCAAGGGGGTTATGGCTACACCTTC.

The V and J genes are TRBV10-2 and TRBJ1-1; D is undetermined. CDR1 and CDR2 from the germline V gene are WSHSY and SAAADI. V lost 6 bases to trimming and J lost 3 bases, with 5 bases between them. The CDR3 runs to 11 residues. The CDR3 nucleotides read TGCGCCAGCAGGTCGTACACTGAAGCTTTCTTT. This encodes CASRSYTEAFF.

V gene TRBV28 combines with J gene TRBJ1-5, with 10 bases identical to TRBD1. Germline V gives CDR1 MDHEN, CDR2 SYDVKM. The CDR3 spans 15 residues. Trimming removed 3 bases from V and 7 bases from J; junction bases left unmatched: 6. In nucleotides, the CDR3 is TGTGCCAGCAGTTTGCCCGGGACAGGGGCCCAGCCCCAGCATTTT. Its protein is CASSLPGTGAQPQHF.

There are a few counts of this clone. The chain is built from TRBV7-9 and TRBJ2-7; perhaps TRBD2 as D (6 bases). Trimming removed 5 bases at V and 0 bases at J, with 8 bases between. CDR3 length equals 13 residues. In germline, CDR1 is SEHNR, CDR2 FQNEAQ (reference sequence). CDR3 coding DNA: TGTGCCAGCAGCGCGGGACTCTCCTACGAGCAGTACTTC. This codes for CASSAGLSYEQYF.

The chain combines TRBV11-2 with TRBJ1-4, with a tentative D call TRBD1 (5 bases). This CDR3 comprises 16 residues. Germline CDR1 and CDR2: SGHAT and FQNNGV. V was cut by 4 bases and J by 6 bases, with 18 bases left in between. The CDR3, as DNA: TGTGCCAGCAGCTCGAGGGGTGGGGGACCAGATGAAAAACTGTTTTTT. Amino acids: CASSSRGGGPDEKLFF.